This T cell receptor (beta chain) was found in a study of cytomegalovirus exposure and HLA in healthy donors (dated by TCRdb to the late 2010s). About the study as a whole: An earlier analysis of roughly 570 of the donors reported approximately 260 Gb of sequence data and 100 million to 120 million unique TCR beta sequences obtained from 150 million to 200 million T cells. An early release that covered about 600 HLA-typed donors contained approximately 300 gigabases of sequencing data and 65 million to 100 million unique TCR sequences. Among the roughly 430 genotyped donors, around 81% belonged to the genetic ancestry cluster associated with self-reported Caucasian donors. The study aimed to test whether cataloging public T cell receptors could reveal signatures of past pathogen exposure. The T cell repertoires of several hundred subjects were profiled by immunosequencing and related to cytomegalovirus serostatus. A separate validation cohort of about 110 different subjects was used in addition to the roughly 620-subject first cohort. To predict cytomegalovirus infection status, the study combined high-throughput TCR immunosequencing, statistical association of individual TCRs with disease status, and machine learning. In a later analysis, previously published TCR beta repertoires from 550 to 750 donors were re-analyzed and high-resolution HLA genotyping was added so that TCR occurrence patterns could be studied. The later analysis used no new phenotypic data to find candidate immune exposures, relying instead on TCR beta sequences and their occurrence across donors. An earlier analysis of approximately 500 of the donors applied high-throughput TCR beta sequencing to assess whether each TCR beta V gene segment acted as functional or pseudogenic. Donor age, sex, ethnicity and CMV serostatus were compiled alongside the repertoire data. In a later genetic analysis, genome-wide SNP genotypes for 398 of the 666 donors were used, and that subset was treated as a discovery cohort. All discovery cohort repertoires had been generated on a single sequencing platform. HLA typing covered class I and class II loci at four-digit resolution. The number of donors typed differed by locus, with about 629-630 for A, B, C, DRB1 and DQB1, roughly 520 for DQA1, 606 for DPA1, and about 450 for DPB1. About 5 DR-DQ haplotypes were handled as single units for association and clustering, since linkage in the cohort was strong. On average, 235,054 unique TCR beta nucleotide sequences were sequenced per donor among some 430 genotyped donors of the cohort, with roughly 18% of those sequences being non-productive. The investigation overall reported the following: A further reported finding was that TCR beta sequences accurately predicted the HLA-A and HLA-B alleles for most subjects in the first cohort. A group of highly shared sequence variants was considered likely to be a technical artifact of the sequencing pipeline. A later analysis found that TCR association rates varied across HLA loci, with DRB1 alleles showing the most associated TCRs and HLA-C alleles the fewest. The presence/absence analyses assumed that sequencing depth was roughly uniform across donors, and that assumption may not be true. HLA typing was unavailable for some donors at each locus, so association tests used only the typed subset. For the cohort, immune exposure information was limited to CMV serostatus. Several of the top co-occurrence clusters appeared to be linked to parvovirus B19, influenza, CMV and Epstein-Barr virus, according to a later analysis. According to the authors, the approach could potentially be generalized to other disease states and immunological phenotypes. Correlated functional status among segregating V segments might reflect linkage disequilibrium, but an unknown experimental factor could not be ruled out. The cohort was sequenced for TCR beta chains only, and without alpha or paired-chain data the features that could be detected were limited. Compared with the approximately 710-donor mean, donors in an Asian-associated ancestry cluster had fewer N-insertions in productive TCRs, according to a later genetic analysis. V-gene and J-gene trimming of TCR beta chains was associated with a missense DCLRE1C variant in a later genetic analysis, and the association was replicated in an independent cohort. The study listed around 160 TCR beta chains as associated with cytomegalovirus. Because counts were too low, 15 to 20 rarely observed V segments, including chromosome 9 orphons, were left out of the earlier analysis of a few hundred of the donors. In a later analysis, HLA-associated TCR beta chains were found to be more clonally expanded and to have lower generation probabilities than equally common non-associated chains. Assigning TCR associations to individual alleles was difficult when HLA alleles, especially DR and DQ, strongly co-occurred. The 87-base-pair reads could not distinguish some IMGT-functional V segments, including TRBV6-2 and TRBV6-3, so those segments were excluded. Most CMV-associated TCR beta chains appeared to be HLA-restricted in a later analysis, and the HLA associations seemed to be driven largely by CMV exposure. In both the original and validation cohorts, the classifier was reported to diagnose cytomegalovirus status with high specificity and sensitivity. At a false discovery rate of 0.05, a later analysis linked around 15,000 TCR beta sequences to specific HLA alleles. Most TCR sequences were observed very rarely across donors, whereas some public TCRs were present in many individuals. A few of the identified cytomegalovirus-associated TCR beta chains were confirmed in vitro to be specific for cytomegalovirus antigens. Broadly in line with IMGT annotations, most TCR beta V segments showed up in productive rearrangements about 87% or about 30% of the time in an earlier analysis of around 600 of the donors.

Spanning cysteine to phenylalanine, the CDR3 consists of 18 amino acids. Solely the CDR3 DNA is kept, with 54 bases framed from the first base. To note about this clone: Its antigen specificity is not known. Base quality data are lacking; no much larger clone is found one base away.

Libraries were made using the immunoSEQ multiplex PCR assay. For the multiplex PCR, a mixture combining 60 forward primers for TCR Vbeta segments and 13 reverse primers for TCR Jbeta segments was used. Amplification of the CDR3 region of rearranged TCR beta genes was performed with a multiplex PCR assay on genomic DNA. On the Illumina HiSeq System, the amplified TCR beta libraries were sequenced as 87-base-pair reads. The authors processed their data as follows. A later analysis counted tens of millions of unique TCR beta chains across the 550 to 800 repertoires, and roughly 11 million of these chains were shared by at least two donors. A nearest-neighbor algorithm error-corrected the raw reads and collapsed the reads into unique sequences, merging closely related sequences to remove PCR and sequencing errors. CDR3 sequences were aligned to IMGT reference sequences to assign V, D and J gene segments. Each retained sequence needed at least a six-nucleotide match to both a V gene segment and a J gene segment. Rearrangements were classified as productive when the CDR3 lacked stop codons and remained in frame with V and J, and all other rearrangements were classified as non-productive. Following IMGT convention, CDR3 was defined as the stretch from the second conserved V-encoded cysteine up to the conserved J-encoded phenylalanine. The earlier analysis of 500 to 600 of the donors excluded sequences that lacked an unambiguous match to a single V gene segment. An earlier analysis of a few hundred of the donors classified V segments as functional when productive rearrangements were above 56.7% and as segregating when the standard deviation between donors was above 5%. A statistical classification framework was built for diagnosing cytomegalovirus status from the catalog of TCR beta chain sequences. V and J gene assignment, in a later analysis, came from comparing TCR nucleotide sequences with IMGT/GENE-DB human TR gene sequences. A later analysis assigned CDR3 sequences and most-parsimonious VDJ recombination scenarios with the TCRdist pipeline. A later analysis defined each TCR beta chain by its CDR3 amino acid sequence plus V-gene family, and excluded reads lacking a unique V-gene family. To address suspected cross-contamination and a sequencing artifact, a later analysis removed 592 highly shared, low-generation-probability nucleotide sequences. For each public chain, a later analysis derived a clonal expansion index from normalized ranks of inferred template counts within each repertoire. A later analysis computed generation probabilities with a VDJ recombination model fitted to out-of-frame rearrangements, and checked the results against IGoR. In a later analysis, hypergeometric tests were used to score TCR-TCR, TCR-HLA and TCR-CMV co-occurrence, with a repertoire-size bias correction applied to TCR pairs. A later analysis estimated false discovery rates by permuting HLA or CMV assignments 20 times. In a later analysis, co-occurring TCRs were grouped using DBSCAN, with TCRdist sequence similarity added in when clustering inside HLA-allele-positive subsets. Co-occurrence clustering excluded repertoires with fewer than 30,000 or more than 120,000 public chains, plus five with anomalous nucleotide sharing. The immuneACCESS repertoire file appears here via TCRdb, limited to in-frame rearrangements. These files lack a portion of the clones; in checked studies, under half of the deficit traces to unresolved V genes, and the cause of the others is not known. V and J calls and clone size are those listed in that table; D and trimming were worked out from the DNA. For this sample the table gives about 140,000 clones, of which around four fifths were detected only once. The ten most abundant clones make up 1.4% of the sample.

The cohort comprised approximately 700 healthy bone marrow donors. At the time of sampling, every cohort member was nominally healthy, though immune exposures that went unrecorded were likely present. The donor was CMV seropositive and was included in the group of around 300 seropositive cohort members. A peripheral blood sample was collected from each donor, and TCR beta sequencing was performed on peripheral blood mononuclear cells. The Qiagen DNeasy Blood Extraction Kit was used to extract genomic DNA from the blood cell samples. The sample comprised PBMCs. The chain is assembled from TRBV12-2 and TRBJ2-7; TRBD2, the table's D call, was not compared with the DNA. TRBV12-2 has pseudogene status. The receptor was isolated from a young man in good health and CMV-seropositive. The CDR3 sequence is CASRLRVPPRDGPGEQYF. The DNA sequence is TGTGCAAGTCGCTTGAGAGTACCCCCCCGCGACGGACCGGGGGAGCAGTACTTC.